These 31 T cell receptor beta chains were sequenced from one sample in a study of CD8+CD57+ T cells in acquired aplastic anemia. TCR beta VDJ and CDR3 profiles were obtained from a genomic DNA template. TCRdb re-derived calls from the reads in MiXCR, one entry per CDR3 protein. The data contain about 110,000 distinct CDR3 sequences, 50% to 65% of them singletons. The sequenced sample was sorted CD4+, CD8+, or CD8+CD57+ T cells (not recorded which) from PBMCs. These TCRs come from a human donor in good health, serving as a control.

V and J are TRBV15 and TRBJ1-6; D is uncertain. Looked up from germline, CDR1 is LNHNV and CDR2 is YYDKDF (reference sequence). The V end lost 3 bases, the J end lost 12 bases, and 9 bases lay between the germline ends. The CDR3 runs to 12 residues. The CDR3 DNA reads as TGTGCCACCAGCAGGCTTGAAGGACCCCTCCACTTT. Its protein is CATSRLEGPLHF.

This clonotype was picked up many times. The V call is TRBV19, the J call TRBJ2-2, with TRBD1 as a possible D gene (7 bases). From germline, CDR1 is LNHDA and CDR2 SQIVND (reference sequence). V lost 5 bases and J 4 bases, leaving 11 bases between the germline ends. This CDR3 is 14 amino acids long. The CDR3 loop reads CASSYRGLTGELFF. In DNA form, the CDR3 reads TGTGCCAGTAGTTACAGGGGACTCACCGGGGAGCTGTTTTTT.

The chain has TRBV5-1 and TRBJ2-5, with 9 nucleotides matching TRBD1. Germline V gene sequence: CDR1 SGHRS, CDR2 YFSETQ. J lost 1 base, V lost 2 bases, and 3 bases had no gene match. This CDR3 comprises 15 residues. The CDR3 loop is CASSFGGQGQETQYF. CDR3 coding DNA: TGCGCCAGCAGCTTCGGGGGACAGGGCCAAGAGACCCAGTACTTC. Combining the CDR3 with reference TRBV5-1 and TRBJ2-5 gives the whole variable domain KAGVTQTPRYLIKTRGQQVTLSCSPISGHRSVSWYQQTPGQGLQFLFEYFSETQRNKGNFPGRFSGRQFSNSRSEMNVSTLELGDSALYLCASSFGGQGQETQYFGPGTRLLVL.

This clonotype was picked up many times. The CDR3 DNA sequence: TGTGCCAGCAGCTTAGGCGACCGCTCCTACAATGAGCAGTTCTTC. The encoded protein is CASSLGDRSYNEQFF. The chain employs TRBV11-2 and TRBJ2-1; D gene ambiguous. The CDR3 length is 15 residues. The germline V and J ends were trimmed by 1 base and 0 bases, with 7 bases remaining between them. CDR1 SGHAT and CDR2 FQNNGV come from the germline V gene.

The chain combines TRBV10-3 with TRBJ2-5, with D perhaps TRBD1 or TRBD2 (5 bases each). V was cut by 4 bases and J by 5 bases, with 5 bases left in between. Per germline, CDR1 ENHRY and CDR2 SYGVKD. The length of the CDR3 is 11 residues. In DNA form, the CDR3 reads TGTGCCATCAGTGGGGGGGAGACCCAGTACTTC. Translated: CAISGGETQYF.

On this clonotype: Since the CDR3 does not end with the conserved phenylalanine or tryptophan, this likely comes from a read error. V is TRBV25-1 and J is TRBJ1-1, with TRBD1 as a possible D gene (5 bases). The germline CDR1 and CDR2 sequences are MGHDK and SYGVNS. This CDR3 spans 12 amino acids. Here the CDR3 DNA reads TGCGCCAGCAGTGGACAGAACACTGAAGCTTTCTTG. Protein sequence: CASSGQNTEAFL.

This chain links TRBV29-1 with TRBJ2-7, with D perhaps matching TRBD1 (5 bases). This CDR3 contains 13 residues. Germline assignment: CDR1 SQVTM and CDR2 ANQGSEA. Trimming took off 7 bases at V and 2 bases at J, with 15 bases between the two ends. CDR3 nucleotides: TGCAGCGGGTCGGGCAGGGCCCCCTACGAGCAGTACTTC. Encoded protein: CSGSGRAPYEQYF.

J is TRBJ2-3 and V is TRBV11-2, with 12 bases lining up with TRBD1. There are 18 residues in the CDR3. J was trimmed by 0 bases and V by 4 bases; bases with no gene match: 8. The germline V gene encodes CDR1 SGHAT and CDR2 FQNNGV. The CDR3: CASSSRPGTGGSTDTQYF. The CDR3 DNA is TGTGCCAGCAGCTCCCGACCCGGGACAGGGGGCAGCACAGATACGCAGTATTTT. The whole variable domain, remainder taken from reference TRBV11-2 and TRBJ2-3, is EAGVAQSPRYKIIEKRQSVAFWCNPISGHATLYWYQQILGQGPKLLIQFQNNGVVDDSQLPKDRFSAERLKGVDSTLKIQPAKLEDSAVYLCASSSRPGTGGSTDTQYFGPGTRLTVL.

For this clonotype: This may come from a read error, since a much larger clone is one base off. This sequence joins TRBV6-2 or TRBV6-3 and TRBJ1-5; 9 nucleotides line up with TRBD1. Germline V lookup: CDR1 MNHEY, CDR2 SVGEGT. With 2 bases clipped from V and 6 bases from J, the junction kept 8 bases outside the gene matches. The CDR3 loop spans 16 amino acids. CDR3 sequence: CASSYLGQGGGQPQHF. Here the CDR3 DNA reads TGTGCCAGCAGTTACCTGGGACAGGGAGGAGGTCAGCCCCAGCATTTT.

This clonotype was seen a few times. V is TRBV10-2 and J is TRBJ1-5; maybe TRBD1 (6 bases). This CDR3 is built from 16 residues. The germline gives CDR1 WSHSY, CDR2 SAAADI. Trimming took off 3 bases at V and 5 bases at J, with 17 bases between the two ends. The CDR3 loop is CASSELGHQKDQPQHF. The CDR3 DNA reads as TGCGCCAGCAGTGAACTGGGACACCAGAAAGATCAGCCCCAGCATTTT.

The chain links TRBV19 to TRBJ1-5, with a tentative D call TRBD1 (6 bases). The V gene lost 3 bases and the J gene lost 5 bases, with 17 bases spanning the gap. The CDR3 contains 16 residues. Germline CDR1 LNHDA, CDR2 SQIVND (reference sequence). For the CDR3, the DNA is TGTGCCAGTAGTATCGCCCTCGGGACAATTGATCAGCCCCAGCATTTT. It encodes CASSIALGTIDQPQHF.

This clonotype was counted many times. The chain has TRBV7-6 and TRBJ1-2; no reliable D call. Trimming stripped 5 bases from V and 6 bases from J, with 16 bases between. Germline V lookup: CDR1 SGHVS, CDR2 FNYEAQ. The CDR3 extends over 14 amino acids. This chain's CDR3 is CASSPRPFEDGYTF. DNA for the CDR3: TGTGCCAGCAGCCCACGACCCTTTGAGGATGGCTACACCTTC.

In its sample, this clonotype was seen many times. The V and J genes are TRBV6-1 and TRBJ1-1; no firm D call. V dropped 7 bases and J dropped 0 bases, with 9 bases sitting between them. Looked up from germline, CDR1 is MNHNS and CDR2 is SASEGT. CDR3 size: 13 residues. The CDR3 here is CASNGSLNTEAFF. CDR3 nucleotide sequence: TGTGCCAGCAACGGCAGTCTGAACACTGAAGCTTTCTTT.

In nucleotides, the CDR3 is TGTGCCAGCAGCATTACCGAACAACTCAAGTCCCCCTCGAATTCACCCCTCCACTTT. This encodes CASSITEQLKSPSNSPLHF. The chain links TRBV11-1 to TRBJ1-6; D call uncertain. The CDR3 is 19 residues long. V dropped 5 bases and J dropped 7 bases, with 27 bases sitting between them. Looked up from germline, CDR1 is SGHAT and CDR2 is FQDESV (reference sequence).

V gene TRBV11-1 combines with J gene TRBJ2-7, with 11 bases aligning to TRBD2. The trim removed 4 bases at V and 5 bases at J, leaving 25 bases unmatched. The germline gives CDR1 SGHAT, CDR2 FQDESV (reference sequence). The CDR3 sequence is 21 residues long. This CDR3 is CASSSSGGLQELRTGNNEQYF. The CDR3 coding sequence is TGTGCCAGCAGCTCTAGCGGGGGGCTTCAAGAGCTAAGGACAGGTAATAACGAGCAGTACTTC. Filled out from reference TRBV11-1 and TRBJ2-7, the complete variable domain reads EAEVAQSPRYKITEKSQAVAFWCDPISGHATLYWYRQILGQGPELLVQFQDESVVDDSQLPKDRFSAERLKGVDSTLKIQPAELGDSAMYLCASSSSGGLQELRTGNNEQYFGPGTRLTVT.

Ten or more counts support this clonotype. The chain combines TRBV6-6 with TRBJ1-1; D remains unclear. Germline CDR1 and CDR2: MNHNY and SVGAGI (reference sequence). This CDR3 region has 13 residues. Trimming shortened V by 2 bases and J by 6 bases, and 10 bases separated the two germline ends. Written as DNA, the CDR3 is TGTGCCAGCAGTTACAACAGCAACTCTGAAGCTTTCTTT. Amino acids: CASSYNSNSEAFF.

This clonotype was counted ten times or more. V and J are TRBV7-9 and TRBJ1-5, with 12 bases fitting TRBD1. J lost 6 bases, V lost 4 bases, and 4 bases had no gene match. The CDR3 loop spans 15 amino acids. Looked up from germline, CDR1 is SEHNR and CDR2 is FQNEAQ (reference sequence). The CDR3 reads CASSSGTGGAQPQHF. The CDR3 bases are TGTGCCAGCAGCTCCGGGACAGGGGGCGCTCAGCCCCAGCATTTT.

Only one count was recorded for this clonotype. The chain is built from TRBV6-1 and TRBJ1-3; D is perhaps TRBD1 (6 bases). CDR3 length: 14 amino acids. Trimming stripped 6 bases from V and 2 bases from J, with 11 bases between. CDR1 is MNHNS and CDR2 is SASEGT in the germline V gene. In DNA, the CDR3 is TGTGCCAGCAGCTTGGACAGTACTGGAAACACCATATATTTT. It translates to CASSLDSTGNTIYF.

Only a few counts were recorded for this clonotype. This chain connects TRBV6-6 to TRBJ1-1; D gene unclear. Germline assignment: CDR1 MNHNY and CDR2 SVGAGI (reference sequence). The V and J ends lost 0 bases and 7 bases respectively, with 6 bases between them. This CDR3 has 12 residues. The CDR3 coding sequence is TGTGCCAGCAGTTACTCGGGGATTGAAGCTTTCTTT. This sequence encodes CASSYSGIEAFF.

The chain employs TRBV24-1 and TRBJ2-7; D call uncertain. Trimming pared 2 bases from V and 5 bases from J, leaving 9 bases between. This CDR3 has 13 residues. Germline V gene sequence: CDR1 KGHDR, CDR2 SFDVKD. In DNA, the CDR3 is TGTGCCACCAGTGATTCCCGTTCCAACGAGCAGTACTTC. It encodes CATSDSRSNEQYF.

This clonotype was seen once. CDR3 loop: CSVQGQGGYGYTF. In DNA, the CDR3 is TGCAGCGTCCAGGGACAGGGCGGCTATGGCTACACCTTC. The chain uses TRBV29-1 and TRBJ1-2, with 9 positions matching TRBD1. The germline CDR1 and CDR2 sequences are SQVTM and ANQGSEA. The CDR3 consists of 13 residues. The V gene end was trimmed by 6 bases and the J gene end by 4 bases; junction bases not matched to a gene: 6.

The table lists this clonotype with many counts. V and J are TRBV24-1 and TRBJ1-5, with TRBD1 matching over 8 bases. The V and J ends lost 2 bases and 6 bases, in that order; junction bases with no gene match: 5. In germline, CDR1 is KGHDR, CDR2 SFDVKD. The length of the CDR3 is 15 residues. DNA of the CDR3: TGTGCCACCAGTGATTCTGGACAGGGAAGTCAGCCCCAGCATTTT. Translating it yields CATSDSGQGSQPQHF.

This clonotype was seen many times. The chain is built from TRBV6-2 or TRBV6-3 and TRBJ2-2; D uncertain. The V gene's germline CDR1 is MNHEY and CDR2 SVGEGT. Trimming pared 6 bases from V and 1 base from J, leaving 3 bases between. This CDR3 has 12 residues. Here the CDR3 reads CASSLNTGELFF. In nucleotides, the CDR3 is TGTGCCAGCAGCCTGAACACCGGGGAGCTGTTTTTT.

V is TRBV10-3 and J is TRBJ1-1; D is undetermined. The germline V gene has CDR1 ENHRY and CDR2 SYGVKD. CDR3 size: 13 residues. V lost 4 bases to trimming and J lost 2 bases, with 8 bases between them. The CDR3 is CAISVPGNTEAFF. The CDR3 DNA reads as TGTGCCATCAGTGTACCGGGAAACACTGAAGCTTTCTTT.

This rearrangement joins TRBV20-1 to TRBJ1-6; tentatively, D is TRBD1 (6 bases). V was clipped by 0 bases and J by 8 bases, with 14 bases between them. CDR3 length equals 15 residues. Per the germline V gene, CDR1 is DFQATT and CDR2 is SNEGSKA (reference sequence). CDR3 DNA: TGCAGTGCTAGAGATCCGGGCCCAGGGGATTCACCCCTCCACTTT. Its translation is CSARDPGPGDSPLHF.

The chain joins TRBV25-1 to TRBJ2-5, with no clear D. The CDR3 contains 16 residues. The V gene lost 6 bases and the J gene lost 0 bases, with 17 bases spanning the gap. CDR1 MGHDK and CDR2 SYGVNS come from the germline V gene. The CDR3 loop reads CASSSQNQEHQETQYF. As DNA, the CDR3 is TGTGCCAGCAGCTCCCAAAACCAGGAGCACCAAGAGACCCAGTACTTC.

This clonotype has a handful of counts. CDR3 bases: TGCAGTGCTAGAGCCCTATCCGGGACAGGGTCTAACGAGCAGTACTTC. It specifies CSARALSGTGSNEQYF. V and J are TRBV20-1 and TRBJ2-7, with 9 bases that match TRBD1. V shed 1 base and J 5 bases; nucleotides not matched to a gene: 12. The germline V gene encodes CDR1 DFQATT and CDR2 SNEGSKA (reference sequence). This CDR3 contains 16 residues.

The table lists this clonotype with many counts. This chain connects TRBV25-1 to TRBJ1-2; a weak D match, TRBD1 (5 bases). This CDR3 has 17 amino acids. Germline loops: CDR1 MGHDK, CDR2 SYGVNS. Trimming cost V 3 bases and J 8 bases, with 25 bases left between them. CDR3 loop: CASSDPGSPSFPWGYTF. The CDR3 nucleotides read TGTGCCAGCAGTGATCCAGGGAGCCCCTCATTCCCATGGGGCTACACCTTC.

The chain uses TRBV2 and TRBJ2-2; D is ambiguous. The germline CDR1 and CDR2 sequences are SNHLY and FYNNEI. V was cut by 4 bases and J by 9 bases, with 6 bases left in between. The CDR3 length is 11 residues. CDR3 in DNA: TGTGCCAGCAGTGTATTTTGGGAGCTGTTTTTT. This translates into CASSVFWELFF.

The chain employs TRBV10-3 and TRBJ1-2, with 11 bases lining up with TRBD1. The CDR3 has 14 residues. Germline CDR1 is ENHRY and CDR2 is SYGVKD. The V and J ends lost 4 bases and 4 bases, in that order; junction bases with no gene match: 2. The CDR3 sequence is CAISGTGGSYGYTF. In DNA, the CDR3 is TGTGCCATCAGTGGGACAGGGGGCAGCTATGGCTACACCTTC.

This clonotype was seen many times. CDR3 coding DNA: TGTGCCAGCATTGAGGGGTCTGAGCAGTTCTTC. As protein: CASIEGSEQFF. The chain recombines TRBV3-1 with TRBJ2-1; the D gene could be TRBD1 or TRBD2 (5 bases each). In germline, CDR1 is LGHDT, CDR2 YNNKEL (reference sequence). V lost 7 bases, J lost 9 bases, and 10 bases lay in between. This CDR3 comprises 11 residues.